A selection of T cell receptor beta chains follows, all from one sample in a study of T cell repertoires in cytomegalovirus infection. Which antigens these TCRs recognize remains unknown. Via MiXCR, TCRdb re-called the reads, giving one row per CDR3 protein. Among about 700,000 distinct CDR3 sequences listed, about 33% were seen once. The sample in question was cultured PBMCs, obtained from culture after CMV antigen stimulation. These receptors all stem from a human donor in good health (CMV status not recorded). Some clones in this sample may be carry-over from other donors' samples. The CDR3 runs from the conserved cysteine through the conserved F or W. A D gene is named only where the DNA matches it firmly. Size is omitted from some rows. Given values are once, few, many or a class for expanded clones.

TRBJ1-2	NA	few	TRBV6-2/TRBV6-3	CASSRDEYYGYTF	TGTGCCAGCAGCCGGGACGAGTACTATGGCTACACCTTC
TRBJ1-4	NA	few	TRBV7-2	CASSPRWDAEKLFF	TGTGCCAGCAGCCCCCGTTGGGACGCGGAAAAACTGTTTTTT
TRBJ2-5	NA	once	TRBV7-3	CASAIQGGLQETQYF	TGTGCCAGCGCTATACAGGGAGGGTTGCAAGAGACCCAGTACTTC
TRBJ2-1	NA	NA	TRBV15	CATSRDLAAGASDEQFF	TGTGCCACCAGCAGAGATTTAGCGGCTGGGGCAAGCGATGAGCAGTTCTTC
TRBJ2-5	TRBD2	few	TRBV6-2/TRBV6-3	CASSQLARQETQYF	TGTGCCAGCAGTCAACTAGCGAGGCAAGAGACCCAGTACTTC
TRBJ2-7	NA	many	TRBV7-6	CASSFNRGAGYEQYF	TGTGCCAGCAGCTTTAACAGGGGCGCGGGGTACGAGCAGTACTTC
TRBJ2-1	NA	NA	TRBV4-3	CASSPILSYNEQFF	TGCGCCAGCAGCCCTATACTCTCCTACAATGAGCAGTTCTTC
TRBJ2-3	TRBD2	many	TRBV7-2	CASSLYLLAGGRIDTQYF	TGTGCCAGCAGCTTGTACCTACTAGCGGGGGGGCGTATAGATACGCAGTATTTT
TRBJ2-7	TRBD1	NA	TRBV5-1	CASSLPFGQGEQYF	TGCGCCAGCAGCCTACCCTTTGGACAGGGCGAGCAGTACTTC
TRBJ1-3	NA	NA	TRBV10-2	CASSESGVGNTIYF	TGCGCCAGCAGTGAGTCAGGGGTCGGAAACACCATATATTTT
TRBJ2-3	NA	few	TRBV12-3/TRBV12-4	CASRSTGTSTDTQYF	TGTGCCAGCAGGTCGACAGGGACTAGCACAGATACGCAGTATTTT
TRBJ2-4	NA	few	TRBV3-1	CASSQRGIENIQYF	TGTGCCAGCAGCCAGCGAGGGATTGAAAACATTCAGTACTTC
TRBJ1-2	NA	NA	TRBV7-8	CASSPRTQLHYGYTF	TGTGCCAGCAGCCCCCGGACACAACTGCACTATGGCTACACCTTC
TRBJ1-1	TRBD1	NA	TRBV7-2	CASSTQGLGTEAFF	TGTGCCAGCAGCACACAGGGGTTGGGCACTGAAGCTTTCTTT
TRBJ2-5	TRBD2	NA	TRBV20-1	CSALGLAEETQYF	TGCAGTGCCCTGGGACTAGCGGAAGAGACCCAGTACTTC
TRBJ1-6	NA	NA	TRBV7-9	CASSSDLGSLHF	TGTGCCAGCAGCTCCGACCTAGGGTCCCTCCACTTT
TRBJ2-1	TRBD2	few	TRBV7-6	CASSLYRLGLAGGWEQFF	TGTGCCAGCAGCCTATATAGACTAGGACTAGCGGGAGGGTGGGAGCAGTTCTTC
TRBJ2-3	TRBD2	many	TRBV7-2	CASSFAGLAGDTQYF	TGTGCCAGCAGCTTTGCGGGACTAGCGGGAGATACGCAGTATTTT
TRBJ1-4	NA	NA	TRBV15	CATRAGEEKLLF	TGTGCCACCCGCGCAGGGGAAGAAAAACTGCTTTTT
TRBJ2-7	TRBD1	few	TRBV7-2	CASSIGQGVYEQYF	TGTGCCAGCAGCATCGGACAGGGAGTTTACGAGCAGTACTTC
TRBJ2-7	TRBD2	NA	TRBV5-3	CASSAGLAGTEQYF	TGTGCCAGCAGCGCGGGACTAGCGGGGACCGAGCAGTACTTC
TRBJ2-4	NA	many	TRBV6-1	CASSANELAKNIQYF	TGTGCCAGCAGTGCAAACGAACTAGCCAAAAACATTCAGTACTTC
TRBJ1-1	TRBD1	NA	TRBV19	CASRPGQGAGNTEAFF	TGTGCCAGTAGGCCCGGGCAGGGGGCGGGAAACACTGAAGCTTTCTTT
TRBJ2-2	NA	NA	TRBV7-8	CASSLRWTSGTGELFF	TGTGCCAGCAGCTTACGATGGACTTCGGGCACCGGGGAGCTGTTTTTT
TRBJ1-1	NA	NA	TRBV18	CASIKPGGTEAFF	TGTGCCAGCATAAAGCCCGGGGGCACTGAAGCTTTCTTT
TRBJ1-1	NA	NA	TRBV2	CASIIILGVAEAFF	TGTGCCAGCATAATTATCCTTGGGGTGGCTGAAGCTTTCTTT
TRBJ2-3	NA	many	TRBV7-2	CASSPTRVEDTQYF	TGTGCCAGCAGCCCAACCCGCGTCGAAGATACGCAGTATTTT
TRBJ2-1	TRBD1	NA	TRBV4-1	CASSHPPRGKMRQFF	TGCGCCAGCAGCCATCCCCCCAGGGGGAAAATGAGGCAGTTCTTC
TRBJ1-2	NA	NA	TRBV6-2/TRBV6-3	CASSSDGGSNYGYTF	TGTGCCAGCAGTTCTGACGGCGGATCTAACTATGGCTACACCTTC
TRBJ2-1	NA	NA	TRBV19	CASSIKGRHNEQFF	TGTGCCAGTAGTATTAAGGGGCGCCACAATGAGCAGTTCTTC
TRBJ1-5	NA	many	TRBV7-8	CASSFRVVGQPQHF	TGTGCCAGCAGCTTCAGGGTTGTCGGTCAGCCCCAGCATTTT
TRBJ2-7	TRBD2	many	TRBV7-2	CASSLSVSSGGAPYEQYF	TGTGCCAGCAGCTTGAGTGTCTCTAGCGGGGGGGCCCCCTACGAGCAGTACTTC
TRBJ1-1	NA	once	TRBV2	CASKEQPNTEAFF	TGTGCCAGCAAGGAGCAACCGAACACTGAAGCTTTCTTT
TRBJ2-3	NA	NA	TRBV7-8	CASSSTGTFTDTQYF	TGTGCCAGCAGCTCCACCGGGACTTTCACAGATACGCAGTATTTT
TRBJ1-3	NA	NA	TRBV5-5	CASTPTGTFGNTIYF	TGTGCCAGCACCCCAACAGGTACATTTGGAAACACCATATATTTT
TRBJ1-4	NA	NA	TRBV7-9	CASSPGDITNEKLFF	TGTGCCAGCAGCCCAGGGGACATCACTAATGAAAAACTGTTTTTT
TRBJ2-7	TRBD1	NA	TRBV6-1	CASSGVSGGRYEQYF	TGTGCCAGCAGTGGAGTGTCAGGGGGCAGGTACGAGCAGTACTTC